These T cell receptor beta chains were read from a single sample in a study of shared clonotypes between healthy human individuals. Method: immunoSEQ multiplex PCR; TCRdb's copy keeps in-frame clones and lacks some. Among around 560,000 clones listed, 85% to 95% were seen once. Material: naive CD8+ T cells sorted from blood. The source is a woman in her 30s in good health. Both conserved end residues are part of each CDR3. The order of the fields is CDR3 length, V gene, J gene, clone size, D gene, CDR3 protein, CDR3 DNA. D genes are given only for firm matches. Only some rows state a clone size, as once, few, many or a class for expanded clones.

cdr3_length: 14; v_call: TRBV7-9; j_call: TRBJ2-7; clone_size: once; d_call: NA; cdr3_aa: CASSWGGLSYEQYF; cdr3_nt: TGTGCCAGCAGCTGGGGGGGCCTCTCCTACGAGCAGTACTTC
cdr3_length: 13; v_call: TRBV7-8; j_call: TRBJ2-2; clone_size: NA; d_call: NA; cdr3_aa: CASSPGYTGELFF; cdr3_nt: TGTGCCAGCAGTCCAGGGTACACCGGGGAGCTGTTTTTT
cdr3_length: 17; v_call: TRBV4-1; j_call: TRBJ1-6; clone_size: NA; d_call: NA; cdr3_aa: CASSQDTTGGGNSPLHF; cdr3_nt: TGCGCCAGCAGCCAAGATACCACAGGCGGTGGGAATTCACCCCTCCACTTT
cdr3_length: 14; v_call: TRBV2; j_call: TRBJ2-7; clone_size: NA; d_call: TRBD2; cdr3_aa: CASSEGTSALEQYF; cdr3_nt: TGTGCCAGCAGTGAAGGGACTAGCGCCCTCGAGCAGTACTTC
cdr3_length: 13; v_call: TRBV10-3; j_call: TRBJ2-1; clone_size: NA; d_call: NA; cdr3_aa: CATQAGSYNEQFF; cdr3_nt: TGTGCCACCCAAGCGGGTTCCTACAATGAGCAGTTCTTC
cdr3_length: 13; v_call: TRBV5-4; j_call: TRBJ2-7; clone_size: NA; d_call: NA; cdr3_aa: CASSLAEGPEQYF; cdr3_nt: TGTGCCAGCAGCTTGGCCGAAGGGCCCGAGCAGTACTTC
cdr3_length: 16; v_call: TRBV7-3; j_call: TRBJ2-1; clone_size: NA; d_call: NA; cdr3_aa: CASSPYTGQGQNEQFF; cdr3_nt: TGTGCCAGCAGCCCCTACACAGGGCAGGGTCAAAATGAGCAGTTCTTC
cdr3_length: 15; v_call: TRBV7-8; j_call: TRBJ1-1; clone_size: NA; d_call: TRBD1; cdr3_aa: CASSWETGGNTEAFF; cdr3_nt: TGTGCCAGCAGCTGGGAAACAGGGGGAAACACTGAAGCTTTCTTT
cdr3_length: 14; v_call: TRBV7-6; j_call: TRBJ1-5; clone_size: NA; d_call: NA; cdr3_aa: CASSLKGGSGPQHF; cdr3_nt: TGTGCCAGCAGCTTAAAGGGGGGTTCGGGGCCCCAGCATTTT
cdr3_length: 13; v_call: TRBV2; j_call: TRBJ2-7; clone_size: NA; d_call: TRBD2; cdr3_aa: CARSGARSYEQYF; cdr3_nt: TGTGCCAGGAGCGGGGCACGATCCTACGAGCAGTACTTC
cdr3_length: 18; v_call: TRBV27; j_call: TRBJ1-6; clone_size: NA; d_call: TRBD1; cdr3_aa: CASSSPIRQGSYNSPLHF; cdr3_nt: TGTGCCAGCAGTTCCCCGATCCGACAGGGTTCCTATAATTCACCCCTCCACTTT
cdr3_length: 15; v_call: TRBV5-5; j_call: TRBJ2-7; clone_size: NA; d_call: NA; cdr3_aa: CASSTPGQASYEQYF; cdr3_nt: TGTGCCAGCAGCACTCCGGGACAAGCCTCCTACGAGCAGTACTTC
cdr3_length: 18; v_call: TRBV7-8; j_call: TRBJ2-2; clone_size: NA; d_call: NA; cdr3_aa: CASSLELFGGRSTGELFF; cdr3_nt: TGTGCCAGCAGCTTAGAATTATTTGGGGGGCGAAGTACCGGGGAGCTGTTTTTT
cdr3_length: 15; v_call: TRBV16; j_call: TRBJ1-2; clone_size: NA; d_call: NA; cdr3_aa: CASSQFNTSNYGYTF; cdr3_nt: TGTGCCAGCAGCCAATTTAACACTTCTAACTATGGCTACACCTTC
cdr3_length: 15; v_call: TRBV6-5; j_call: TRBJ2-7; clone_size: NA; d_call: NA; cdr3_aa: CASSSTRSLTYEQYF; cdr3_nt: TGTGCCAGCAGCTCGACTAGAAGCCTTACCTACGAGCAGTACTTC
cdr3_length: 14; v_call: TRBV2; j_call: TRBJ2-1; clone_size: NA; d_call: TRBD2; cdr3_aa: CAGARAGGYNEQFF; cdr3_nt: TGTGCCGGGGCGCGAGCGGGAGGGTACAATGAGCAGTTCTTC
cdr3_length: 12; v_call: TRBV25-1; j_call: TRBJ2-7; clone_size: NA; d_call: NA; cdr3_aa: CASSEYRDFLRF; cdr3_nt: TGTGCCAGCAGTGAATATCGGGACTTCCTTCGCTTC
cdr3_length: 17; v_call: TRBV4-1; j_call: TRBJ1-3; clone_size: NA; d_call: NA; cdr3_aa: CASSQVPPGVRGDTIYF; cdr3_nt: TGCGCCAGCAGCCAAGTCCCTCCGGGGGTTCGGGGAGACACCATATATTTT
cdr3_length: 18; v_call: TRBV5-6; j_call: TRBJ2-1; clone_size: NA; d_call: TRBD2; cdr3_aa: CASSSSGSGRADYNEQFF; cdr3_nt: TGTGCCAGCAGCTCATCGGGTAGCGGGAGAGCTGACTACAATGAGCAGTTCTTC
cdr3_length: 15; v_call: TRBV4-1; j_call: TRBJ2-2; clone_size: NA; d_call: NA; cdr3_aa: CASSQENRHTGELFF; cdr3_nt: TGCGCCAGCAGCCAAGAAAACCGCCACACCGGGGAGCTGTTTTTT
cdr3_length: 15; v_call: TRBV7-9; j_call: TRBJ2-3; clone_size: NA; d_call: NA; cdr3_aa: CASSPNPSSGDTQYF; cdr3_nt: TGTGCCAGCAGCCCCAATCCCTCCAGCGGAGATACGCAGTATTTT
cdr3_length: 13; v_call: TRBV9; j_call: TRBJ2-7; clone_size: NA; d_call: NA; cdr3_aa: CASSDGLWNEQYF; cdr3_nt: TGTGCCAGCAGCGACGGGTTATGGAACGAGCAGTACTTC
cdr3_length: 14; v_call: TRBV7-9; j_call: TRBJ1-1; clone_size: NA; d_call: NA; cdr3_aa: CASSSTTSNTEAFF; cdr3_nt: TGTGCCAGCAGCTCAACGACCTCGAACACTGAAGCTTTCTTT
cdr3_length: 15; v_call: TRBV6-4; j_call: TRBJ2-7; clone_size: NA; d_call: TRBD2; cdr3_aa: CASRRREREGYEQYF; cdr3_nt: TGTGCCAGCAGGAGAAGGGAGCGGGAGGGCTACGAGCAGTACTTC
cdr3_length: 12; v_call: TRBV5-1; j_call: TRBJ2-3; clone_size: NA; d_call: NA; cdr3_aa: CATLRQATTQYF; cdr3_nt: TGCGCCACCCTCCGCCAGGCGACTACGCAGTATTTT
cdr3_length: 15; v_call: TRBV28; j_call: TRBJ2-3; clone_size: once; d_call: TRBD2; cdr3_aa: CASSLIAGSTDTQYF; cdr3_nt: TGTGCCAGCAGTTTAATAGCGGGGAGCACAGATACGCAGTATTTT